Below are 30 T cell receptor beta chains sequenced from a single sample in a study of PD-1 and CTLA-4 blockade in melanoma. Using immunoSEQ multiplex PCR, the repertoire was profiled, and TCRdb retains in-frame clones only, with some absent. Of under 13,000 clones listed, 80% to 90% are singletons. Here the sequenced sample was CD8+ T cells from peripheral blood, taken from a patient given anti-PD-1 treatment. The source is a human donor with melanoma.

This clone has just a few counts. The chain has TRBV11-3 and TRBJ1-1; D is unresolved. The CDR3 is 15 residues long. V lost 5 bases and J 1 base, leaving 14 bases between the germline ends. Per germline, CDR1 SGHNT and CDR2 YENEEA. CDR3 residues: CASSPPGGQNTEAFF. CDR3 nucleotides: TGTGCCAGCAGCCCCCCGGGCGGTCAGAACACTGAAGCTTTCTTT.

This clone was found a few times. This chain links TRBV7-2 with TRBJ2-6; TRBD2 might be the D (5 bases). The germline V gene encodes CDR1 SGHTA and CDR2 FQGNSA. The CDR3 length is 15 residues. Trimming shortened V by 2 bases and J by 1 base, and 6 bases separated the two germline ends. CDR3 nucleotide sequence: TGTGCCAGCAGCTTAAGGAGGTCTGGGGCCAACGTCCTGACTTTC. Translating gives CASSLRRSGANVLTF.

This chain joins TRBV30 and TRBJ2-2; TRBD2 is a possible D gene (6 bases). The CDR3 has 13 residues. CDR1 and CDR2 from the germline V gene are GTSNPN and SVGIG (reference sequence). CDR3 bases: TGTGCGTCGCCGGGACTGCACACCGGGGAGCTGTTTTTT. Translating it yields CASPGLHTGELFF.

The chain uses TRBV10-3 and TRBJ1-1, with D possibly being TRBD1 (6 bases). With 7 bases removed from V and 4 bases from J, the gap between germline ends came to 16 bases. Germline lookup yields CDR1 ENHRY and CDR2 SYGVKD. The CDR3 has 14 amino acids. CDR3 sequence: CAIKGDAVGTEAFF. The DNA of the CDR3 is TGTGCCATCAAGGGGGACGCAGTTGGCACTGAAGCTTTCTTT.

The chain combines TRBV5-1 with TRBJ1-1; possibly TRBD1 for D (5 bases). Germline V gene lookup returns CDR1 SGHRS and CDR2 YFSETQ. CDR3 length equals 15 residues. V lost 3 bases and J 0 bases, leaving 12 bases between the germline ends. The CDR3 is CASSYGQGLNTEAFF. CDR3 coding DNA: TGCGCCAGCAGCTACGGCCAGGGCCTGAACACTGAAGCTTTCTTT.

This chain links TRBV7-9 with TRBJ2-1; 9 positions match TRBD1. V trimming: 4 bases; J trimming: 7 bases; junction bases outside the gene matches: 8. The CDR3 sequence is 15 residues long. Germline-derived CDR1 and CDR2 are SEHNR and FQNEAQ (reference sequence). The CDR3: CASSSPGQGKNEQFF. The DNA of the CDR3 is TGTGCCAGCAGCTCCCCGGGACAGGGAAAGAATGAGCAGTTCTTC.

This clone was recorded only once. The chain uses TRBV5-6 and TRBJ1-1; 8 nucleotides match TRBD1. The V gene's germline CDR1 is SGHDT and CDR2 YYEEEE. The CDR3 has 13 amino acids. Trimming cost V 1 base and J 6 bases; bases outside gene matches: 2. CDR3 nucleotide sequence: TGTGCCAGCAGCTTGACAGGGGGTCCTGAAGCTTTCTTT. Translation gives CASSLTGGPEAFF.

The chain is built from TRBV11-3 and TRBJ2-1; D is possibly TRBD2 (5 bases). V lost 5 bases to trimming and J lost 7 bases, with 9 bases between them. Germline CDR1 and CDR2: SGHNT and YENEEA. The CDR3 extends over 12 amino acids. In nucleotides, the CDR3 is TGTGCCAGCAGCGGAGGTGTAAATGAGCAGTTCTTC. This codes for CASSGGVNEQFF.

V is TRBV2 and J is TRBJ2-7, with 11 nucleotides matching TRBD2. Germline loops: CDR1 SNHLY, CDR2 FYNNEI. V shed 6 bases and J 3 bases; nucleotides not matched to a gene: 1. This CDR3 region has 13 residues. The CDR3 here is CASRGLADYEQYF. For the CDR3, the DNA is TGTGCCAGCAGGGGACTAGCGGACTACGAGCAGTACTTC.

CDR3 coding DNA: TGTGCCAGCAGCTTAGTGATACCTGGAGATGAAAAACTGTTTTTT. It codes for CASSLVIPGDEKLFF. The chain is built from TRBV7-8 and TRBJ1-4; D not resolved. CDR1 SGHVS and CDR2 FQNEAQ come from the germline V gene. Trimming took off 1 base at V and 6 bases at J, with 12 bases between the two ends. This CDR3 comprises 15 residues.

The rearrangement uses TRBV7-9 and TRBJ2-5; D is unresolved. V was shortened by 5 bases and J by 0 bases, with 10 bases between the two germline ends. Germline CDR1 and CDR2: SEHNR and FQNEAQ (reference sequence). The CDR3 length is 14 residues. CDR3 in DNA: TGTGCCAGCAGCATCATTTCGTACCAAGAGACCCAGTACTTC. Translated, it gives CASSIISYQETQYF.

This clone was picked up a small number of times. The chain's CDR3 is CASSSWTSGSMETQYF. DNA for the CDR3: TGTGCCAGCAGCTCATGGACTAGCGGGAGTATGGAGACCCAGTACTTC. This rearrangement joins TRBV11-3 to TRBJ2-5, with 13 bases fitting TRBD2. The germline V gene has CDR1 SGHNT and CDR2 YENEEA. V lost 4 bases to trimming and J lost 5 bases; unmatched junction nucleotides: 7. The CDR3 is 16 residues long.

CDR3 in DNA: TGTGCCATCAGCCAGGGAAAAGGAGAGCAGTACTTC. Translation gives CAISQGKGEQYF. V is TRBV10-3 and J is TRBJ2-7, with D possibly being TRBD1 (5 bases). Germline loops: CDR1 ENHRY, CDR2 SYGVKD. The CDR3 has 12 amino acids. Trimming removed 6 bases from V and 7 bases from J, with 13 bases in between.

This clone occurred once. The gene calls are TRBV6-5 and TRBJ1-2; D call uncertain. Trimming shortened V by 5 bases and J by 6 bases, and 7 bases separated the two germline ends. The CDR3 contains 11 residues. CDR1 and CDR2 from the germline V gene are MNHEY and SVGAGI. This CDR3 is CASSPGNGYTF. DNA of the CDR3: TGTGCCAGCAGTCCTGGAAATGGCTACACCTTC.

This clone was counted between two and nine times. The junction differs from germline at one of its ends, possibly a read error. The chain employs TRBV7-7 and TRBJ2-1; 12 bases agree with TRBD2. Germline V gene sequence: CDR1 SSHAT, CDR2 FNYEAQ (reference sequence). There are 15 residues in the CDR3. CDR3 DNA: TGTGCTAGCAGTAAACTAGCGGGGGGATACAATGAGCAGTTCTTC. This sequence encodes CASSKLAGGYNEQFF.

The chain uses TRBV7-9 and TRBJ1-1; D perhaps matches TRBD1 (5 bases). V was pared by 2 bases and J by 8 bases, with 9 bases between. Looked up from germline, CDR1 is SEHNR and CDR2 is FQNEAQ (reference sequence). The CDR3 totals 12 residues. CDR3 region: CASSLPGGEAFF. In DNA, the CDR3 is TGTGCCAGCAGCTTACCCGGGGGGGAAGCTTTCTTT.

The chain recombines TRBV12-3 or TRBV12-4 with TRBJ1-2; no clear D. This CDR3 region has 11 residues. V lost 10 bases, J lost 4 bases, and 10 bases lay in between. The CDR3 DNA follows: TGTGCCATCCGGAGCCGCTATGGCTACACCTTC. It specifies CAIRSRYGYTF.

The chain carries TRBV6-6 and TRBJ2-7; D gene unclear. This CDR3 has 13 amino acids. The germline CDR1 and CDR2 sequences are MNHNY and SVGAGI (reference sequence). V dropped 2 bases and J dropped 5 bases, with 10 bases sitting between them. CDR3 protein: CASSYRVGDEQYF. CDR3 sequence (DNA): TGTGCCAGCAGTTACAGGGTAGGCGACGAGCAGTACTTC.

The J gene is TRBJ2-7, the V gene TRBV30; D gene unclear. CDR3 size: 13 residues. Germline CDR1 GTSNPN, CDR2 SVGIG (reference sequence). The germline V and J ends were trimmed by 0 bases and 3 bases, with 9 bases remaining between them. CDR3 protein: CAWSVGLVYEQYF. In nucleotides, the CDR3 is TGTGCCTGGAGTGTAGGGCTAGTCTACGAGCAGTACTTC.

The chain recombines TRBV13 with TRBJ1-2; D is perhaps TRBD1 (5 bases). This CDR3 has 12 residues. Trimming removed 0 bases at V and 7 bases at J, with 6 bases between. CDR1 and CDR2 (germline): PRHDT, FYEKMQ (reference sequence). CDR3 bases: TGTGCCAGCAGCTTAGGCAGGGCTGGCTACACCTTC. Translating gives CASSLGRAGYTF.

The sample holds one count of this clone. The J gene is TRBJ1-1, the V gene TRBV9, with unresolved D. V was trimmed by 4 bases and J by 3 bases, leaving 16 bases between them. CDR1 is SGDLS, CDR2 YYNGEE, per germline. CDR3 length: 15 amino acids. The CDR3 sequence: CASSTGGGSHTEAFF. The CDR3 DNA reads TGTGCCAGCAGCACCGGTGGCGGGAGTCACACTGAAGCTTTCTTT.

This chain links TRBV27 with TRBJ2-7; 11 bases agree with TRBD2. Trimming cost V 6 bases and J 3 bases; bases outside gene matches: 4. This CDR3 spans 14 amino acids. Germline V CDR1 and CDR2: MNHEY, SMNVEV (reference sequence). The CDR3: CASSLAGGNYEQYF. CDR3 sequence (DNA): TGTGCCAGCAGCCTAGCGGGGGGAAACTACGAGCAGTACTTC.

The chain employs TRBV11-3 and TRBJ2-5; a possible D gene is TRBD2 (5 bases). There are 14 residues in the CDR3. The ends were cut back, 2 bases at V and 7 bases at J, with 14 bases in the middle. The germline V gene encodes CDR1 SGHNT and CDR2 YENEEA. The DNA of the CDR3 is TGTGCCAGCAGCTTATTTCCGGGATATGGGACCCAGTACTTC. This sequence encodes CASSLFPGYGTQYF.

The chain joins TRBV4-3 to TRBJ2-7, with D maybe TRBD1 (5 bases). Germline V CDR1 and CDR2: LGHNA, YSLEER. CDR3 length equals 15 residues. Trimming cost V 3 bases and J 4 bases, with 16 bases left between them. CDR3 region: CASSQGDRQEYEQYF. For the CDR3, the DNA is TGCGCCAGCAGCCAGGGTGACAGACAAGAGTACGAGCAGTACTTC.

This clone was found once. Germline is not matched at one junction end, which may reflect a read error. The chain couples TRBV3-1 (or the pseudogene TRBV3-2) to TRBJ2-1; D unresolved. The germline V gene encodes CDR1 LGHDT and CDR2 YNNKEL (reference sequence). This CDR3 is 15 amino acids long. CDR3 DNA sequence: TGTGCCAGCAGCCAAGGGCTCCCCTCCCACAATGAGCAGTTCTTC. Protein: CASSQGLPSHNEQFF.

DNA for the CDR3: TGTGCCAGCAGACCCGACAGTTTGGGGAACTATGGCTACACCTTC. It encodes CASRPDSLGNYGYTF. The chain employs TRBV6-5 and TRBJ1-2, with D perhaps matching TRBD1 (5 bases). This CDR3 contains 15 residues. Trimming took off 6 bases at V and 2 bases at J, with 16 bases between the two ends. Per germline, CDR1 MNHEY and CDR2 SVGAGI.

This clone came up a few times. The chain recombines TRBV6-5 with TRBJ2-7; either TRBD1 or TRBD2 may supply D (6 bases each). V lost 8 bases and J 2 bases, leaving 13 bases between the germline ends. Germline V gene lookup returns CDR1 MNHEY and CDR2 SVGAGI. CDR3 length: 13 amino acids. CDR3 nucleotides: TGTGCCAGCGGACTATCAGGGGCCTACGAGCAGTACTTC. It translates to CASGLSGAYEQYF.

This chain connects TRBV12-3 or TRBV12-4 to TRBJ1-2; D gene unclear. The CDR3 loop spans 12 amino acids. The V gene lost 6 bases and the J gene lost 4 bases, with 9 bases spanning the gap. CDR3 DNA sequence: TGTGCCAGCAGCCCGAATTTCTATGGCTACACCTTC. Translation gives CASSPNFYGYTF.

CDR3 region: CASSLPGQGLYEQYF. DNA for the CDR3: TGTGCCAGCAGCTTACCGGGACAGGGGCTATACGAGCAGTACTTC. This chain uses TRBV7-9 with TRBJ2-7; 10 bases align to TRBD1. Unmatched junction bases numbered 5, after V lost 2 bases and J lost 4 bases. The CDR3 consists of 15 residues. The germline V gene encodes CDR1 SEHNR and CDR2 FQNEAQ (reference sequence).

This chain uses TRBV2 with TRBJ2-1; possibly TRBD1 or TRBD2 for D (6 bases each). The CDR3 has 14 amino acids. Germline CDR1 SNHLY, CDR2 FYNNEI. V was clipped by 10 bases and J by 2 bases, with 15 bases between them. CDR3 sequence (DNA): TGTGCCACGAGGGGGGACGGGACCTACAATGAGCAGTTCTTC. Translation: CATRGDGTYNEQFF.